The entry below gives a single T cell receptor beta chain sequence along with its context. What it recognizes is unknown. The data stem from a study of shared clonotypes between healthy human individuals. Study-wide background: Three plates were used per donor for CD4 naive, three for CD4 memory, two for CD8 naive and one for CD8 memory.

The CDR3 extends over 16 amino acids. Germline CDR1 reads SGDLS; CDR2 reads YYNGEE. V lost 0 bases to trimming and J lost 3 bases; unmatched junction nucleotides: 5. Samples underwent the assay at deep level. Here immunoSEQ multiplex PCR was the method, and the copy in TCRdb shows in-frame clones only, minus some. The table includes about 2.1 million clones, more than 85% detected once. It was CD45RO-negative cells, positively selected for CCR7, that made up naive CD8 cells, with terminally differentiated effector memory CD45RA+ cells excluded. General study findings and limits: Rarefaction curves obtained for sorted subsets showed sequencing incomplete despite large depth. Four donors shared approximately 5% of their naive CD4 clonotypes.

The sequence was obtained from a man in his late teens or twenties in good health. Some clones in this sample may be carry-over from other donors' samples. V and J are TRBV9 and TRBJ2-1; 8 nucleotides agree with TRBD2. The sequencing input was naive CD8+ T cells from PBMCs. The chain's CDR3 is CASSVGVAGFYNEQFF. In DNA, the CDR3 is TGTGCCAGCAGCGTAGGCGTAGCGGGATTCTACAATGAGCAGTTCTTC.